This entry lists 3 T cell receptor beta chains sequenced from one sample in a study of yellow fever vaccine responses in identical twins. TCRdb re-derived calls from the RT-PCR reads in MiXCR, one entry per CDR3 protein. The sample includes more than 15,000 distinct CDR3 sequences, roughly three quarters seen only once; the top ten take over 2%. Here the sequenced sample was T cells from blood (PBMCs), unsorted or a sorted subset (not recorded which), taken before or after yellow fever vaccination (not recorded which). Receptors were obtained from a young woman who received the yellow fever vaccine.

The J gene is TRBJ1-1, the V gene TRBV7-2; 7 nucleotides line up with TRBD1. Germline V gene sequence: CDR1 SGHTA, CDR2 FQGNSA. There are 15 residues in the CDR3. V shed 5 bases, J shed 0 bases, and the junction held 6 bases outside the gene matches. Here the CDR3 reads CASSTSGTVNTEAFF. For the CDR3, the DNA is TGTGCCAGCAGCACCTCCGGGACAGTGAACACTGAAGCTTTCTTT.

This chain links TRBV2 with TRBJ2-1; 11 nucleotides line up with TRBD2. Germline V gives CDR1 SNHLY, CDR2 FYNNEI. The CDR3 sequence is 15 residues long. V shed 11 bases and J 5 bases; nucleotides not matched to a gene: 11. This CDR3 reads CASTPLAGGDNEQFF. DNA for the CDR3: TGTGCCTCAACCCCCCTAGCGGGAGGAGACAATGAGCAGTTCTTC.

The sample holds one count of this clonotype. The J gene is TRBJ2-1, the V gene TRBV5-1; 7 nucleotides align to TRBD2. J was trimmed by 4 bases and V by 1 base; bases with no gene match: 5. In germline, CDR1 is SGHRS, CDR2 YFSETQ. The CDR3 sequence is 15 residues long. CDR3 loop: CASSLLAETYNEQFF. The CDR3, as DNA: TGCGCCAGCAGCTTGCTAGCGGAAACTTACAATGAGCAGTTCTTC. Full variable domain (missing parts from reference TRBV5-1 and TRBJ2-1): KAGVTQTPRYLIKTRGQQVTLSCSPISGHRSVSWYQQTPGQGLQFLFEYFSETQRNKGNFPGRFSGRQFSNSRSEMNVSTLELGDSALYLCASSLLAETYNEQFFGPGTRLTVL.